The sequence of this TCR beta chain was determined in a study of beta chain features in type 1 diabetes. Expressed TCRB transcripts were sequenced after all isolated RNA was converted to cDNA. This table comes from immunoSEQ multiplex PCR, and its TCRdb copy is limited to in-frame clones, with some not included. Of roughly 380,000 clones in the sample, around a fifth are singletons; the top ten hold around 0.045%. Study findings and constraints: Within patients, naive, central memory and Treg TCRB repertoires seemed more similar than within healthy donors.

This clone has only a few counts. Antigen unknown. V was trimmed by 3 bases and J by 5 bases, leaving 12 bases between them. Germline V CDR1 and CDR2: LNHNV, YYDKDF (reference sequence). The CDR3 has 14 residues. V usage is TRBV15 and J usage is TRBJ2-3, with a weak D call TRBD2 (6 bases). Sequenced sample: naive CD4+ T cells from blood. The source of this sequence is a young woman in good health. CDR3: CATSRGDLRDTQYF. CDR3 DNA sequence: TGTGCCACCAGCAGGGGGGACTTACGAGATACGCAGTATTTT.